The 14 T cell receptor beta chains below were found in one sample sequenced in a study of blood T cell repertoires in COVID-19. Here immunoSEQ multiplex PCR was the method, and the copy in TCRdb shows in-frame clones only, minus some. This table holds 110,000 or so clones, about 85% found once. Sequences were obtained from peripheral blood. The receptors originated from a man in his forties or fifties with acute or convalescent COVID-19.

The chain is built from TRBV19 and TRBJ1-2; possible D gene TRBD1, 6 bases. Germline-derived CDR1 and CDR2 are LNHDA and SQIVND (reference sequence). Trimming left V 3 bases short and J 9 bases short, with 14 bases between. This CDR3 comprises 13 residues. This CDR3 is CASSMRAGESYTF. The DNA for the CDR3 is TGTGCCAGTAGTATGAGGGCAGGGGAGAGCTACACCTTC.

This chain uses TRBV5-1 with TRBJ1-2, with no clear D. CDR3 length: 14 amino acids. Germline assignment: CDR1 SGHRS and CDR2 YFSETQ. V dropped 0 bases and J dropped 8 bases, with 14 bases sitting between them. CDR3 nucleotide sequence: TGCGCCAGCAGCTTGGCCCCGGTAGCTGGCGGCTACACCTTC. As protein: CASSLAPVAGGYTF.

The chain combines TRBV7-8 with TRBJ2-7; D is unclear. V lost 5 bases and J lost 3, with 14 bases in between. CDR1 and CDR2 from the germline V gene are SGHVS and FQNEAQ. The CDR3 sequence is 14 residues long. The CDR3 is CASSPPVQDYEQYF. Written as DNA, the CDR3 is TGTGCCAGCAGCCCTCCGGTCCAGGACTACGAGCAGTACTTC.

The chain recombines TRBV14 with TRBJ2-3, with TRBD2 matching 10 bases. Trimming removed 3 bases from V and 1 base from J; junction bases left unmatched: 4. Germline loops: CDR1 SGHDN, CDR2 FVKESK. The CDR3 loop spans 16 amino acids. This CDR3 reads CASSQGSGGGTDTQYF. CDR3 DNA: TGTGCCAGCAGCCAGGGGAGCGGGGGGGGCACAGATACGCAGTATTTT.

V usage is TRBV10-3 and J usage is TRBJ2-3; a weak D match, TRBD2 (6 bases). The CDR3 length is 14 residues. Trimming left V 3 bases short and J 6 bases short, with 13 bases between. Germline V gene data show CDR1 as ENHRY and CDR2 as SYGVKD. CDR3 loop: CAISDVTSWDTQYF. The CDR3 DNA reads TGTGCCATCAGTGACGTCACTAGCTGGGATACGCAGTATTTT.

CDR3 DNA sequence: TGTGCCAGCAGCTTGTTGTCAGGGACTTCCGCCTACGAGCAGTACTTC. Translation: CASSLLSGTSAYEQYF. The rearrangement links TRBV5-8 to TRBJ2-7; D is perhaps TRBD2 (6 bases). With 1 base removed from V and 2 bases from J, the gap between germline ends came to 16 bases. Germline lookup yields CDR1 SGHTS and CDR2 YDEGEE. CDR3 length: 16 residues.

This chain joins TRBV6-1 and TRBJ2-3, with TRBD2 matching 9 bases. Germline CDR1 reads MNHNS; CDR2 reads SASEGT. This CDR3 contains 19 residues. Trimming took 0 bases from V and 6 from J; bases not matched to a gene: 16. The CDR3 DNA is TGTGCCAGCAGTGAAGCGCAGGTAGCGGGGGCCCGGTTTTTGGATACGCAGTATTTT. Its translation: CASSEAQVAGARFLDTQYF.

J is TRBJ2-2 and V is TRBV5-4, with D uncertain. The CDR3 has 14 residues. Germline V gene sequence: CDR1 SGHNT, CDR2 YYREEE (reference sequence). The V end was cut by 2 bases, the J end by 6 bases, with 11 bases between. In DNA form, the CDR3 reads TGTGCCAGCAGCTTCTCCCGGTCGGCCGGGGAGCTGTTTTTT. Translating it yields CASSFSRSAGELFF.

The table lists this clone with a count of one. J is TRBJ2-3 and V is TRBV19; TRBD2 is a possible D gene (5 bases). Deletions cut 3 bases from V and 5 bases from J, with 15 bases between. Germline loops: CDR1 LNHDA, CDR2 SQIVND (reference sequence). The CDR3 is made up of 15 amino acids. The CDR3 sequence is CASSIELGKGDTQYF. CDR3 sequence (DNA): TGTGCCAGTAGTATCGAACTAGGAAAGGGAGATACGCAGTATTTT.

The rearrangement uses TRBV5-1 and TRBJ2-2, with TRBD1 as a possible D gene (5 bases). Trimming stripped 1 base from V and 1 base from J, with 8 bases between. Per the germline V gene, CDR1 is SGHRS and CDR2 is YFSETQ. The CDR3 sequence is 15 residues long. CDR3 sequence reads: CASSLWQGNTGELFF. The CDR3 bases are TGCGCCAGCAGCTTGTGGCAGGGGAACACCGGGGAGCTGTTTTTT.

Of note for this clone: This sample also contains other DNA sequences that code for the same CDR3. V is TRBV5-1 and J is TRBJ1-1, with 9 bases matching TRBD1. V was pared by 0 bases and J by 0 bases, with 3 bases of the junction left unmatched. Germline V gene sequence: CDR1 SGHRS, CDR2 YFSETQ. The CDR3 extends over 16 amino acids. The CDR3 DNA is TGCGCCAGCAGCTTGGTGACAGGGGGGATGAACACTGAAGCTTTCTTT. Its translation is CASSLVTGGMNTEAFF.

The rearrangement joins TRBV5-6 to TRBJ2-2; D is ambiguous. Per germline, CDR1 SGHDT and CDR2 YYEEEE. Trimming took off 0 bases at V and 8 bases at J, with 11 bases between the two ends. CDR3 size: 14 residues. The CDR3 bases are TGTGCCAGCAGCTTGGCGCTTTATCGGGGGGAGCTGTTTTTT. Its protein product is CASSLALYRGELFF.

The chain recombines TRBV18 with TRBJ1-4, with TRBD1 matching 10 bases. Per the germline V gene, CDR1 is KGHSH and CDR2 is LQKENI. V lost 6 bases and J lost 6; bases outside the gene matches: 16. The CDR3 length is 18 residues. The CDR3 DNA reads as TGTGCCAGCTCCGCCCGAGCCGGGACAGGGGTTAACGATGAAAAACTGTTTTTT. This encodes CASSARAGTGVNDEKLFF.

V gene TRBV4-2 combines with J gene TRBJ2-7; TRBD1 is a possible D gene (6 bases). Trimming shortened V by 4 bases and J by 2 bases, and 12 bases separated the two germline ends. The CDR3 sequence is 14 residues long. Germline V CDR1 and CDR2: LGHNA, YNFKEQ. This CDR3 reads CASSPLRDTYEQYF. DNA for the CDR3: TGTGCCAGCAGCCCCCTCCGGGACACCTACGAGCAGTACTTC.